The clone carrying this TCR beta chain was picked up a small number of times. Through a sample-barcoded 5' primer and a J-beta primer mix, a second PCR was run for 7 to 11 cycles. One entry per CDR3 protein results from TCRdb running MiXCR on the 5' RACE reads. Of more than 1,000,000 distinct CDR3 sequences detected, 20% to 25% appear once; the ten largest clones hold approximately 0.71%. CDR1 is SQVTM and CDR2 is ANQGSEA in the germline V gene. This CDR3 has 16 residues. The J segment lost 2 bases and the V segment lost 2 bases, leaving 9 bases of the junction unmatched. These data are taken from a study of blood T cells in healthy people across ages. Study overall: Every two T cells gave about one barcoded beta molecule via template switching.

These sequences were also reported in another study, on T cells of mothers and their children. This second study says: Per mother, over 9 million TCR beta CDR3 reads were obtained; per child, 2.5 million to 3.5 million. Related and unrelated pairs show TCR recombination output that thymic selection shapes similarly.

This chain joins TRBV29-1 and TRBJ2-1, with TRBD1 matching over 7 bases. This receptor was obtained from a girl aged 2 to 10 in good health. The sequencing sample was made of blood. CDR3 residues: CSVEYQRGGPYNEQFF. The CDR3 bases are TGCAGCGTTGAATATCAGCGAGGGGGCCCCTACAATGAGCAGTTCTTC.